A single sample is the source of the 18 T cell receptor beta chains below, sequenced in a study of shared clonotypes between healthy human individuals (dated by TCRdb to 2018 to 2021). The library was obtained by the immunoSEQ multiplex PCR assay. TCRdb retrieved this table from immuneACCESS and kept in-frame rearrangements only. Not all clones are present; in checked studies, unresolved V genes account for under half, and no reason is known for the remainder. For this sample the table gives some 1,600,000 clones, of which around 98% were detected only once. Of the sample, approximately 0.44% is held by the ten largest clones. The sample comprised naive CD4+ T cells sorted from blood. The sample's cell subset or site label, in plain terms: CD45RA+ positively selected. The receptors were sampled from a man younger than 40 in good health.

The J gene is TRBJ2-7, the V gene TRBV5-1, with 12 bases fitting TRBD2. V gave up 0 bases and J gave up 4 bases; unmatched junction bases: 14. The V gene's germline CDR1 is SGHRS and CDR2 YFSETQ. The CDR3 length is 19 residues. The CDR3 nucleotides read TGCGCCAGCAGCTTGGCTTCCCCTAGCGGGAGGGCCCATCCGTACGAGCAGTACTTC. Its protein product is CASSLASPSGRAHPYEQYF. The full variable domain, completed using reference TRBV5-1 and TRBJ2-7, is KAGVTQTPRYLIKTRGQQVTLSCSPISGHRSVSWYQQTPGQGLQFLFEYFSETQRNKGNFPGRFSGRQFSNSRSEMNVSTLELGDSALYLCASSLASPSGRAHPYEQYFGPGTRLTVT.

This rearrangement joins TRBV28 to TRBJ2-2; 9 bases fit TRBD1. Germline-derived CDR1 and CDR2 are MDHEN and SYDVKM. V shed 5 bases and J 5 bases; nucleotides not matched to a gene: 12. The CDR3 has 17 amino acids. CDR3 residues: CASSLLKDRGRTGELFF. The CDR3 bases are TGTGCCAGCAGTCTTCTAAAGGACAGGGGAAGAACCGGGGAGCTGTTTTTT. Full variable domain (remainder filled in from reference TRBV28 and TRBJ2-2): DVKVTQSSRYLVKRTGEKVFLECVQDMDHENMFWYRQDPGLGLRLIYFSYDVKMKEKGDIPEGYSVSREKKERFSLILESASTNQTSMYLCASSLLKDRGRTGELFFGEGSRLTVL.

The J gene is TRBJ2-1, the V gene TRBV10-3; the match to TRBD2 covers 7 bases. In germline, CDR1 is ENHRY, CDR2 SYGVKD. V lost 4 bases to trimming and J lost 10 bases; unmatched junction nucleotides: 10. The CDR3 length is 14 residues. For the CDR3, the DNA is TGTGCCATCAGTGGTGTGGGGACTACCAGGGAGCAGTTCTTC. It is translated as CAISGVGTTREQFF.

The chain uses TRBV5-4 and TRBJ2-4; D is possibly TRBD2 (5 bases). Trimming removed 5 bases from V and 6 bases from J, with 15 bases in between. The CDR3 is 14 amino acids. CDR1 SGHNT and CDR2 YYREEE come from the germline V gene (reference sequence). The CDR3 sequence: CASSPSRNLNIQYF. DNA for the CDR3: TGTGCCAGCAGTCCTAGCCGGAATCTAAACATTCAGTACTTC.

The chain couples TRBV10-2 to TRBJ2-5; D is undetermined. The CDR3 spans 13 residues. Germline-derived CDR1 and CDR2 are WSHSY and SAAADI. Trimming shortened V by 4 bases and J by 5 bases, and 11 bases separated the two germline ends. CDR3 bases: TGCGCCAGCAGTGGGGCTCTTCGGGAGACCCAGTACTTC. Its translation is CASSGALRETQYF.

This chain connects TRBV28 to TRBJ1-5; TRBD1 matches 9 bases. The CDR3 runs to 15 residues. The J segment lost 6 bases and the V segment lost 3 bases, leaving 6 bases of the junction unmatched. Germline CDR1 reads MDHEN; CDR2 reads SYDVKM. CDR3 protein: CASSLSDRGSQPQHF. DNA for the CDR3: TGTGCCAGCAGTTTGTCTGACAGGGGGAGTCAGCCCCAGCATTTT.

This chain links TRBV7-3 with TRBJ2-3, with D perhaps being TRBD1 or TRBD2 (6 bases each). Germline V gives CDR1 SGHTA, CDR2 FQGTGA. The CDR3 runs 15 residues. Trimming pared 3 bases from V and 6 bases from J, leaving 16 bases between. The CDR3 DNA sequence: TGTGCCAGCAGCTTCCTAGGGGGGCACATGGATACGCAGTATTTT. Its translation: CASSFLGGHMDTQYF.

The sample holds a few counts of this clone. CDR3 nucleotides: TGTGCCAGCAGCCCTACTAAGCTCCCTGATCAGCCCCAGCATTTT. Translated, it gives CASSPTKLPDQPQHF. V gene TRBV7-9 combines with J gene TRBJ1-5; D unresolved. Germline CDR1 is SEHNR and CDR2 is FQNEAQ (reference sequence). The V gene lost 5 bases and the J gene lost 5 bases, with 16 bases spanning the gap. This CDR3 is built from 15 residues.

V gene TRBV4-1 combines with J gene TRBJ1-2; weak D call: TRBD1 (5 bases). The CDR3 spans 14 residues. The germline gives CDR1 MGHRA, CDR2 YSYEKL. Trimming removed 2 bases at V and 8 bases at J, with 15 bases between. The CDR3 DNA reads as TGCGCCAGCAGCCAACTACAGGTATCGGGAGGCTACACCTTC. Encoded protein: CASSQLQVSGGYTF.

With regard to this clone: In the same sample, other DNA sequences code for this CDR3. The chain links TRBV9 to TRBJ2-7; TRBD1 aligns across 9 bases. J gave up 1 base and V 4 bases, and 3 bases lay outside the gene matches. Germline lookup yields CDR1 SGDLS and CDR2 YYNGEE. The CDR3 sequence is 14 residues long. CDR3 in amino acids: CASSPGTGSYEQYF. CDR3 nucleotides: TGTGCCAGCAGCCCGGGGACAGGGTCCTACGAGCAGTACTTC.

The chain couples TRBV9 to TRBJ1-2, with D perhaps matching TRBD1 (5 bases). Germline CDR1 reads SGDLS; CDR2 reads YYNGEE. Trimming took 0 bases from V and 4 from J, leaving 13 bases between them. CDR3 length equals 15 residues. The CDR3 loop is CASSVEGAKGYGYTF. CDR3 bases: TGTGCCAGCAGCGTAGAAGGGGCTAAGGGCTATGGCTACACCTTC.

The rearrangement links TRBV5-4 to TRBJ1-5, with D possibly TRBD1 on 5 matching bases. Germline V gene data show CDR1 as SGHNT and CDR2 as YYREEE (reference sequence). The CDR3 runs to 14 residues. V was clipped by 3 bases and J by 7 bases, with 14 bases between them. CDR3 DNA: TGTGCCAGCAGCTCCGGCGGGTGGGACCAGCCCCAGCATTTT. It encodes CASSSGGWDQPQHF.

This chain joins TRBV7-3 and TRBJ2-7; possible D gene TRBD1, 6 bases. In germline, CDR1 is SGHTA, CDR2 FQGTGA. The CDR3 is 13 residues long. V was clipped by 5 bases and J by 5 bases, with 13 bases between them. CDR3 DNA sequence: TGTGCCAGCAGCCACAGGGAAGGCGACGAGCAGTACTTC. Translation gives CASSHREGDEQYF.

This rearrangement joins TRBV6-1 to TRBJ2-7, with 7 bases that match TRBD2. V shed 6 bases and J 7 bases; nucleotides not matched to a gene: 12. The CDR3 loop spans 14 amino acids. Germline CDR1 reads MNHNS; CDR2 reads SASEGT. CDR3 sequence reads: CASSPSTSAREQYF. The CDR3 DNA follows: TGTGCCAGCAGCCCCTCTACTAGCGCTCGGGAGCAGTACTTC.

This clone was observed a single time. The chain couples TRBV25-1 to TRBJ2-1; TRBD1 or TRBD2 may be the D gene (5 bases each). CDR1 and CDR2 from the germline V gene are MGHDK and SYGVNS. V was trimmed by 1 base and J by 5 bases, leaving 15 bases between them. The CDR3 spans 16 residues. CDR3: CASSEFGTKFNNEQFF. DNA of the CDR3: TGTGCCAGCAGTGAATTCGGGACCAAATTCAACAATGAGCAGTTCTTC.

The chain recombines TRBV20-1 with TRBJ1-2; D not certain. Trimming cost V 3 bases and J 8 bases, with 10 bases left between them. Germline V lookup: CDR1 DFQATT, CDR2 SNEGSKA (reference sequence). The CDR3 totals 11 residues. The CDR3, as DNA: TGCAGTGCTAGCCCTCCGGGGGGCTACACCTTC. It encodes CSASPPGGYTF.

This chain joins TRBV7-9 and TRBJ2-1, with 7 nucleotides matching TRBD2. Germline V gene lookup returns CDR1 SEHNR and CDR2 FQNEAQ (reference sequence). This CDR3 is 14 amino acids long. V lost 8 bases, J lost 0 bases, and 4 bases stayed unmatched. CDR3 coding DNA: TGTGCCAGCGGCGGGAGTAGCTCCTACAATGAGCAGTTCTTC. Amino acid sequence: CASGGSSSYNEQFF.

Remarks on this clone: Other DNA sequences in the sample encode the same CDR3. The V and J genes are TRBV5-1 and TRBJ1-2; 7 bases map to TRBD1. The junction had 2 bases not matched to a gene; V was cut back by 0 bases and J by 3 bases. CDR3 length: 14 amino acids. CDR1 SGHRS and CDR2 YFSETQ come from the germline V gene. The CDR3 loop reads CASSLGQGDYGYTF. The CDR3 coding sequence is TGCGCCAGCAGCTTGGGACAGGGTGACTATGGCTACACCTTC.